These 8 T cell receptor beta chains were sequenced from one sample in a study of T cell changes during pregnancy in multiple sclerosis. Clones were read by immunoSEQ multiplex PCR, and TCRdb kept only the in-frame ones, dropping some. The sample lists 75,000 to 90,000 clones; approximately 92% were seen once. The sample was CD4+ T cells from peripheral blood mononuclear cells, taken before pregnancy. These receptors all stem from a female donor with multiple sclerosis, enrolled in a pregnancy study.

This clone was observed a few times. The V and J genes are TRBV7-2 and TRBJ1-1; D remains unclear. Trimming removed 4 bases from V and 8 bases from J, with 11 bases in between. This CDR3 comprises 12 residues. Germline loops: CDR1 SGHTA, CDR2 FQGNSA. The CDR3 bases are TGTGCCAGCAGCTCCCCATTGCTAGAAGCTTTCTTT. The encoded protein is CASSSPLLEAFF.

The rearrangement uses TRBV30 and TRBJ2-5; no definite D call. The germline gives CDR1 GTSNPN, CDR2 SVGIG (reference sequence). Trimming removed 2 bases at V and 2 bases at J, with 12 bases between. This CDR3 comprises 14 residues. CDR3 sequence: CAWSPPRRQETQYF. Written as DNA, the CDR3 is TGTGCCTGGAGTCCCCCACGGCGGCAAGAGACCCAGTACTTC.

The chain joins TRBV5-1 to TRBJ1-2; D possibly corresponds to TRBD1 (6 bases). Germline V gene sequence: CDR1 SGHRS, CDR2 YFSETQ. Trimming cost V 4 bases and J 4 bases, with 14 bases left between them. The CDR3 contains 14 residues. CDR3 region: CASSPGGGLYGYTF. DNA for the CDR3: TGCGCCAGCAGCCCCGGGGGGGGGCTCTATGGCTACACCTTC.

This clone has more than one count but fewer than ten. This chain connects TRBV2 to TRBJ2-7; TRBD2 matches at 8 bases. The V and J ends lost 7 bases and 4 bases, in that order; junction bases with no gene match: 9. CDR3 length equals 14 residues. Germline V gene data show CDR1 as SNHLY and CDR2 as FYNNEI. CDR3 residues: CASKPGGPAYEQYF. The CDR3 DNA reads as TGTGCCAGCAAGCCGGGAGGGCCTGCGTACGAGCAGTACTTC.

The rearrangement uses TRBV15 and TRBJ2-5, with D maybe TRBD1 (6 bases). Trimming took 3 bases from V and 4 from J, leaving 21 bases between them. This CDR3 has 17 residues. Germline V lookup: CDR1 LNHNV, CDR2 YYDKDF (reference sequence). The CDR3 nucleotides are TGTGCCACCAGCAGGGGGGCTAGGACTTCAGGGTCAGAGACCCAGTACTTC. This translates into CATSRGARTSGSETQYF. Drawing the rest from reference TRBV15 and TRBJ2-5, the complete variable domain is DAMVIQNPRYQVTQFGKPVTLSCSQTLNHNVMYWYQQKSSQAPKLLFHYYDKDFNNEADTPDNFQSRRPNTSFCFLDIRSPGLGDTAMYLCATSRGARTSGSETQYFGPGTRLLVL.

This sequence joins TRBV27 and TRBJ2-2, with 7 bases lining up with TRBD2. In germline, CDR1 is MNHEY, CDR2 SMNVEV (reference sequence). The CDR3 loop spans 15 amino acids. Trimming took 1 base from V and 2 from J; bases not matched to a gene: 1. CDR3 protein: CASSLLGLNTGELFF. In nucleotides, the CDR3 is TGTGCCAGCAGTTTATTGGGACTAAACACCGGGGAGCTGTTTTTT.

This chain uses TRBV9 with TRBJ1-1; 9 positions agree with TRBD1. After removal of 8 bases from V and 4 bases from J, the junction contained 15 bases not matched to a gene. The V gene's germline CDR1 is SGDLS and CDR2 YYNGEE. The CDR3 totals 16 residues. CDR3 DNA sequence: TGTGCCAGGATCTGTTCGACAGGGGGTGAGGTCACTGAAGCTTTCTTT. It specifies CARICSTGGEVTEAFF.

The chain carries TRBV27 and TRBJ2-5, with D unresolved. Germline CDR1 and CDR2: MNHEY and SMNVEV (reference sequence). The CDR3 is 15 residues long. Trimming removed 1 base from V and 2 bases from J, with 11 bases in between. Here the CDR3 reads CASSLYWRPQETQYF. In DNA form, the CDR3 reads TGTGCCAGCAGTTTATACTGGCGGCCACAAGAGACCCAGTACTTC.